This T cell receptor beta chain is from a study of blood T cell repertoires in COVID-19. Overall study: The analysed material was cDNA or gDNA that came from T cells, B-cell-depleted T cells, or PBMCs.

Profiling relied on immunoSEQ multiplex PCR, and the TCRdb table lists in-frame clones only, not all of them. The sample contains around 340,000 clones, about 83% of which appear only once. A word on this clone: Other DNA sequences in the sample encode the same CDR3.

The CDR3 extends over 13 amino acids. The V gene's germline CDR1 is GTSNPN and CDR2 SVGIG (reference sequence). Trimming took 4 bases from V and 0 from J, leaving 9 bases between them. Sequencing was done on a sample of peripheral blood. The sequence was collected from a man under 40 with active or convalescent COVID-19. This chain uses TRBV30 with TRBJ1-1, with a weak D call TRBD1 (5 bases). The CDR3 nucleotides are TGTGCCTGGAATCGGGGGATGAACACTGAAGCTTTCTTT. Its protein product is CAWNRGMNTEAFF.